The 29 T cell receptor beta chains listed next were all sequenced from one sample in a study of T-cell memory formation after mild COVID-19. TCRdb called the 5' RACE reads again in MiXCR, with one record for every CDR3 protein. The sample shows some 120,000 distinct CDR3 sequences, about 6.5% of them seen only once. What was sequenced was PBMCs or a T cell subset sorted from them (not recorded which). The receptors were sampled from an adult woman who had mild COVID-19 (a few samples of this study predate the infection). Cell type and time point are not known.

This clonotype was counted only a few times. The V gene is TRBV29-1, the J gene TRBJ1-1, with D perhaps TRBD1 (5 bases). Germline assignment: CDR1 SQVTM and CDR2 ANQGSEA. Between the trimmed V and J ends, which lost 7 bases and 2 bases, there was a span of 14 bases. The CDR3 is 13 amino acids. This CDR3 reads CSAIPGPNTEAFF. CDR3 DNA: TGCAGCGCTATACCGGGGCCAAACACTGAAGCTTTCTTT.

This clonotype was counted at least ten times. This rearrangement joins TRBV10-3 to TRBJ2-2; 9 bases are a match to TRBD1. Looked up from germline, CDR1 is ENHRY and CDR2 is SYGVKD. The CDR3 contains 18 residues. V lost 5 bases to trimming and J lost 4 bases; unmatched junction nucleotides: 14. This CDR3 reads CAISNGPGQGSSTGELFF. CDR3 bases: TGTGCCATCAGTAATGGCCCGGGACAGGGTTCGAGCACCGGGGAGCTGTTTTTT.

The chain recombines TRBV30 with TRBJ1-2; the D gene is possibly TRBD1 (5 bases). Germline loops: CDR1 GTSNPN, CDR2 SVGIG (reference sequence). Trimming left V 6 bases short and J 3 bases short, with 23 bases between. The CDR3 runs 16 residues. For the CDR3, the DNA is TGTGCCTGTGATGAAAGGGGAGCCCGGAGGGACTATGGCTACACCTTC. This gives the protein CACDERGARRDYGYTF. Full variable domain (outside the CDR3, taken from reference TRBV30 and TRBJ1-2): SQTIHQWPATLVQPVGSPLSLECTVEGTSNPNLYWYRQAAGRGLQLLFYSVGIGQISSEVPQNLSASRPQDRQFILSSKKLLLSDSGFYLCACDERGARRDYGYTFGSGTRLTVV.

This clonotype was observed a handful of times. V and J are TRBV19 and TRBJ2-4, with 8 bases aligning to TRBD2. This CDR3 has 17 residues. With 4 bases clipped from V and 6 bases from J, the junction kept 14 bases outside the gene matches. CDR1 and CDR2 from the germline V gene are LNHDA and SQIVND (reference sequence). This CDR3 reads CASSTARAGGRGNIQYF. CDR3 in DNA: TGTGCCAGTAGTACGGCGCGGGCGGGAGGCCGCGGAAACATTCAGTACTTC. The full variable domain, rest sourced from reference TRBV19 and TRBJ2-4, is DGGITQSPKYLFRKEGQNVTLSCEQNLNHDAMYWYRQDPGQGLRLIYYSQIVNDFQKGDIAEGYSVSREKKESFPLTVTSAQKNPTAFYLCASSTARAGGRGNIQYFGAGTRLSVL.

This clonotype was counted only a few times. The chain employs TRBV12-3 or TRBV12-4 and TRBJ2-5; D remains ambiguous. The CDR3 runs 13 residues. Trimming removed 6 bases from V and 5 bases from J, with 13 bases in between. CDR3 nucleotide sequence: TGTGCCAGCAGCCCCGGGCTTTTTGAGACCCAGTACTTC. Its translation is CASSPGLFETQYF.

This clonotype was seen a few times. The chain carries TRBV18 and TRBJ2-7; 9 bases agree with TRBD1. The CDR3 is 17 residues long. Unmatched junction bases numbered 10, after V lost 2 bases and J lost 2 bases. Germline CDR1 and CDR2: KGHSH and LQKENI. DNA for the CDR3: TGTGCCAGCTCACCAACACGAACGGGACAGGGAACCTACGAGCAGTACTTC. It codes for CASSPTRTGQGTYEQYF. Drawing the rest from reference TRBV18 and TRBJ2-7, the complete variable domain is NAGVMQNPRHLVRRRGQEARLRCSPMKGHSHVYWYRQLPEEGLKFMVYLQKENIIDESGMPKERFSAEFPKEGPSILRIQQVVRGDSAAYFCASSPTRTGQGTYEQYFGPGTRLTVT.

This clonotype has ten or more counts. The chain employs TRBV3-1 and TRBJ1-3, with D maybe TRBD1 (6 bases). CDR3 size: 15 residues. Germline CDR1 LGHDT, CDR2 YNNKEL (reference sequence). V was cut by 3 bases and J by 3 bases, with 12 bases left in between. CDR3 in DNA: TGTGCCAGCAGCCAGATGATGGACAGTGGAAACACCATATATTTT. Protein product: CASSQMMDSGNTIYF.

This clonotype has at least ten counts. The chain uses TRBV5-1 and TRBJ2-2; D remains ambiguous. The CDR3 length is 16 residues. CDR1 and CDR2 (germline): SGHRS, YFSETQ. Trimming cost V 0 bases and J 0 bases, with 9 bases left between them. The CDR3 protein is CASSLAIGANTGELFF. CDR3 coding DNA: TGCGCCAGCAGCTTGGCCATTGGCGCGAACACCGGGGAGCTGTTTTTT.

The sample holds many counts of this clonotype. The rearrangement joins TRBV6-5 to TRBJ1-5; tentatively, D is TRBD1 (5 bases). In germline, CDR1 is MNHEY, CDR2 SVGAGI. V was trimmed by 6 bases and J by 8 bases, leaving 17 bases between them. The CDR3 has 14 residues. Here the CDR3 reads CASSSRQIEKPQHF. CDR3 DNA: TGTGCCAGCAGCTCCCGACAGATCGAGAAGCCCCAGCATTTT.

This clonotype occurred a few times. The chain is built from TRBV5-1 and TRBJ1-1; TRBD1 matches at 9 bases. CDR1 and CDR2 (germline): SGHRS, YFSETQ. The CDR3 length is 14 residues. V shed 5 bases, J shed 3 bases, and the junction held 5 bases outside the gene matches. The chain's CDR3 is CASRQGAIDTEAFF. The CDR3 DNA follows: TGCGCCAGCAGACAGGGGGCTATAGACACTGAAGCTTTCTTT.

The J gene is TRBJ2-7, the V gene TRBV25-1; D possibly uses TRBD1 or TRBD2 (5 bases each). Trimming stripped 1 base from V and 5 bases from J, with 9 bases between. Germline CDR1 reads MGHDK; CDR2 reads SYGVNS. The CDR3 contains 13 residues. CDR3 sequence (DNA): TGTGCCAGCAGTGAATTGGGGGTACACGAGCAGTACTTC. Translated, it gives CASSELGVHEQYF.

This clonotype has a count of ten or more. V gene TRBV14 combines with J gene TRBJ1-1; the D is unclear. The CDR3 loop spans 13 amino acids. Trimming left V 4 bases short and J 5 bases short, with 11 bases between. Germline CDR1 SGHDN, CDR2 FVKESK. In nucleotides, the CDR3 is TGTGCCAGCAGCCCAATGGCGGGGACTGAAGCTTTCTTT. Translating it yields CASSPMAGTEAFF.

The chain employs TRBV11-2 and TRBJ2-5, with D unresolved. The CDR3 spans 13 residues. V shed 3 bases and J shed 5 bases, with 10 bases lying between them. The germline V gene has CDR1 SGHAT and CDR2 FQNNGV. CDR3 sequence reads: CASSFGLRETQYF. The CDR3 DNA follows: TGTGCCAGCAGCTTTGGGTTGAGGGAGACCCAGTACTTC.

The CDR3 sequence is CASSQGSLGYEQYF. CDR3 bases: TGTGCCAGCAGCCAAGGAAGTCTCGGCTACGAGCAGTACTTC. The rearrangement joins TRBV3-1 to TRBJ2-7, with no clear D. The CDR3 runs 14 residues. Deletions cut 1 base from V and 3 bases from J, with 10 bases between. Germline CDR1 is LGHDT and CDR2 is YNNKEL (reference sequence).

This clonotype was seen ten or more times. J is TRBJ2-3 and V is TRBV3-1; the match to TRBD2 covers 9 bases. With V trimmed by 7 bases and J by 2 bases, 7 bases remained unmatched. This CDR3 has 15 residues. The germline V gene has CDR1 LGHDT and CDR2 YNNKEL (reference sequence). This CDR3 reads CASKLTSGYTDTQYF. CDR3 DNA: TGTGCCAGCAAGTTAACTAGCGGGTACACAGATACGCAGTATTTT.

CDR3 amino acids: CASSNQGAAYNEQFF. DNA of the CDR3: TGTGCCAGTAGTAATCAGGGGGCCGCTTACAATGAGCAGTTCTTC. The V call is TRBV19, the J call TRBJ2-1, with 8 nucleotides matching TRBD1. This CDR3 contains 15 residues. Unmatched junction bases numbered 6, after V lost 4 bases and J lost 4 bases. Germline V CDR1 and CDR2: LNHDA, SQIVND (reference sequence).

This clonotype was recorded at least ten times. V gene TRBV12-3 or TRBV12-4 combines with J gene TRBJ1-5; D is ambiguous. This CDR3 is built from 15 residues. V was trimmed by 5 bases and J by 0 bases, leaving 11 bases between them. CDR3 coding DNA: TGTGCCAGCAGTCCGGCACGGGGTAGCAATCAGCCCCAGCATTTT. Translating gives CASSPARGSNQPQHF.

The table lists this clonotype with many counts. The chain employs TRBV5-1 and TRBJ2-4; D could derive from TRBD1 or TRBD2 (5 bases each). This CDR3 is built from 15 residues. The germline gives CDR1 SGHRS, CDR2 YFSETQ. The V and J ends lost 4 bases and 7 bases respectively, with 18 bases between them. The CDR3 here is CASSEGHIRENIQYF. DNA of the CDR3: TGCGCCAGCAGCGAAGGACATATCAGGGAGAACATTCAGTACTTC. Looking up the rest from reference TRBV5-1 and TRBJ2-4 gives the full variable domain: KAGVTQTPRYLIKTRGQQVTLSCSPISGHRSVSWYQQTPGQGLQFLFEYFSETQRNKGNFPGRFSGRQFSNSRSEMNVSTLELGDSALYLCASSEGHIRENIQYFGAGTRLSVL.

This clonotype came up a few times. This sequence joins TRBV12-3 or TRBV12-4 and TRBJ1-5, with D uncertain. Trimming removed 6 bases from V and 0 bases from J, with 9 bases in between. The CDR3 is 14 residues long. CDR3: CASRMLNSNQPQHF. The CDR3 DNA reads as TGTGCCAGCAGAATGTTAAATAGCAATCAGCCCCAGCATTTT.

This clonotype was seen ten or more times. The rearrangement uses TRBV3-1 and TRBJ2-1, with D tentatively TRBD2 (5 bases). The CDR3 loop spans 13 amino acids. Trimming left V 3 bases short and J 6 bases short, with 9 bases between. Germline values: CDR1 LGHDT, CDR2 YNNKEL (reference sequence). The CDR3 DNA reads as TGTGCCAGCAGCCAGACAACTAGCAATGAGCAGTTCTTC. Protein: CASSQTTSNEQFF.

This clonotype has only a few counts. CDR3: CASSLKDSSTDTQYF. DNA of the CDR3: TGTGCCAGCAGCTTAAAGGACTCTAGCACAGATACGCAGTATTTT. The rearrangement links TRBV7-2 to TRBJ2-3; TRBD2 is a possible D gene (5 bases). The CDR3 is made up of 15 amino acids. Germline V CDR1 and CDR2: SGHTA, FQGNSA. Trimming took off 2 bases at V and 0 bases at J, with 9 bases between the two ends.

There are many counts of this clonotype. The chain carries TRBV12-3 or TRBV12-4 and TRBJ1-6, with D possibly matching TRBD1 (5 bases). This CDR3 has 16 residues. V shed 8 bases and J shed 7 bases, with 21 bases lying between them. CDR3 coding DNA: TGTGCCAGCGCATCGCGCCGAGGGCAGGGAAATTCACCCCTCCACTTT. This sequence encodes CASASRRGQGNSPLHF.

This chain joins TRBV2 and TRBJ2-1, with TRBD2 identical over 11 bases. Germline trimming cut 4 bases from V and 12 bases from J; bases unmatched to any gene: 8. The germline gives CDR1 SNHLY, CDR2 FYNNEI. CDR3 length: 14 amino acids. CDR3 residues: CASSVYLAGGTQFF. The DNA for the CDR3 is TGTGCCAGCAGTGTGTACCTAGCGGGGGGAACGCAGTTCTTC.

The chain combines TRBV12-3 or TRBV12-4 with TRBJ1-2; possible D gene TRBD1, 6 bases. Deletions cut 5 bases from V and 10 bases from J, with 17 bases between. CDR3 size: 13 residues. CDR3 nucleotide sequence: TGTGCCAGCAGTACCGGGACAACGAGACCCTACACCTTC. It encodes CASSTGTTRPYTF.

At least ten counts were recorded for this clonotype. The chain has TRBV7-9 and TRBJ2-3; D is uncertain. Trimming shortened V by 7 bases and J by 6 bases, and 5 bases separated the two germline ends. The CDR3 is 10 amino acids. The germline V gene encodes CDR1 SEHNR and CDR2 FQNEAQ (reference sequence). CDR3 DNA: TGTGCCAGCAACGTGGATACGCAGTATTTT. The encoded protein is CASNVDTQYF.

There are many counts of this clonotype. The chain recombines TRBV18 with TRBJ2-5; no clear D gene. V lost 2 bases, J lost 4 bases, and 8 bases lay in between. The CDR3 is made up of 13 amino acids. Germline V gene data show CDR1 as KGHSH and CDR2 as LQKENI. In nucleotides, the CDR3 is TGTGCCAGCTCACCAGGGATAGGAGAGACCCAGTACTTC. The encoded protein is CASSPGIGETQYF. Looking up the rest from reference TRBV18 and TRBJ2-5 gives the full variable domain: NAGVMQNPRHLVRRRGQEARLRCSPMKGHSHVYWYRQLPEEGLKFMVYLQKENIIDESGMPKERFSAEFPKEGPSILRIQQVVRGDSAAYFCASSPGIGETQYFGPGTRLLVL.

There are a few counts of this clonotype. The rearrangement joins TRBV3-1 to TRBJ2-7; D unresolved. With 1 base removed from V and 0 bases from J, the gap between germline ends came to 16 bases. This CDR3 has 17 amino acids. The germline gives CDR1 LGHDT, CDR2 YNNKEL (reference sequence). The CDR3 coding sequence is TGTGCCAGCAGCCAAGGATTTGCGAACAGTGACTCCTACGAGCAGTACTTC. It codes for CASSQGFANSDSYEQYF.

A few counts support this clonotype. The rearrangement joins TRBV20-1 to TRBJ2-3, with D possibly being TRBD1 (6 bases). Germline CDR1 reads DFQATT; CDR2 reads SNEGSKA (reference sequence). The CDR3 extends over 15 amino acids. Deletions cut 0 bases from V and 1 base from J, with 11 bases between. The DNA for the CDR3 is TGCAGTGCTAGAGAAAGCTCAGGGGGCACAGATACGCAGTATTTT. This sequence encodes CSARESSGGTDTQYF.

This clonotype has a count of ten or more. The chain has TRBV7-3 and TRBJ2-5; 8 nucleotides line up with TRBD2. There are 17 residues in the CDR3. V shed 1 base and J 0 bases; nucleotides not matched to a gene: 7. Germline CDR1 reads SGHTA; CDR2 reads FQGTGA. CDR3 sequence (DNA): TGTGCCAGCAGCTTAAGAGGGGCGGGAGGTTACCAAGAGACCCAGTACTTC. It specifies CASSLRGAGGYQETQYF.